This T cell receptor beta chain was found in a study of blood T cell repertoires in COVID-19. Study information: Sites across the United States, Italy and Spain contributed samples from acute and convalescent COVID-19. Sample material is recorded as cDNA or gDNA derived from T cells, B-cell-depleted T cells, or PBMCs.

There are 13 residues in the CDR3. Germline V gene data show CDR1 as SNHLY and CDR2 as FYNNEI. The V and J ends lost 4 bases and 4 bases respectively, with 10 bases between them. Study processing details: Scientists estimated how many nucleated cells there were by amplifying reference gene primers. Assay used: immunoSEQ multiplex PCR; TCRdb lists only in-frame clones, some missing. D and trimming come from the DNA, and the V and J calls and clone size come from that table. The sample contains 100,000 to 150,000 clones, around 63% of which appear only once. The source material was peripheral blood. The chain couples TRBV2 to TRBJ1-1; D unclear. The sequence came from an older woman with acute or convalescent COVID-19. Here the CDR3 DNA reads TGTGCCAGCAGTGGTTTCGCGAGCACTGAAGCTTTCTTT. Translated: CASSGFASTEAFF.